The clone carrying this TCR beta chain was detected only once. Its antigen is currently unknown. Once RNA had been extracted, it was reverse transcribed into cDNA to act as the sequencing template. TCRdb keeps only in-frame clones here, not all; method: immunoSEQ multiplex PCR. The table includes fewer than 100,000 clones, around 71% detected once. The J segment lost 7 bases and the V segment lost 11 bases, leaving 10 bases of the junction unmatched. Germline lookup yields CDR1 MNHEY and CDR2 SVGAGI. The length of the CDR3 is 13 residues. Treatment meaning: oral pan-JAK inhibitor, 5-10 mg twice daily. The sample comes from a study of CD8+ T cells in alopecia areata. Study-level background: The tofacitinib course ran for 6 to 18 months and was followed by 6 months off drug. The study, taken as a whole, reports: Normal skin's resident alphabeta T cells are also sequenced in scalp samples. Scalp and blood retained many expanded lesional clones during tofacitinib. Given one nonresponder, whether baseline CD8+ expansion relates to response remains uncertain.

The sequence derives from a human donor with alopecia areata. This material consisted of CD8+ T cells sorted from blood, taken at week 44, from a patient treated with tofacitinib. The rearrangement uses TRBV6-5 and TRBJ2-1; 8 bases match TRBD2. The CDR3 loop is CACARGGLNEQFF. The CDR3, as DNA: TGTGCCTGCGCCCGGGGGGGCTTAAATGAGCAGTTCTTC.